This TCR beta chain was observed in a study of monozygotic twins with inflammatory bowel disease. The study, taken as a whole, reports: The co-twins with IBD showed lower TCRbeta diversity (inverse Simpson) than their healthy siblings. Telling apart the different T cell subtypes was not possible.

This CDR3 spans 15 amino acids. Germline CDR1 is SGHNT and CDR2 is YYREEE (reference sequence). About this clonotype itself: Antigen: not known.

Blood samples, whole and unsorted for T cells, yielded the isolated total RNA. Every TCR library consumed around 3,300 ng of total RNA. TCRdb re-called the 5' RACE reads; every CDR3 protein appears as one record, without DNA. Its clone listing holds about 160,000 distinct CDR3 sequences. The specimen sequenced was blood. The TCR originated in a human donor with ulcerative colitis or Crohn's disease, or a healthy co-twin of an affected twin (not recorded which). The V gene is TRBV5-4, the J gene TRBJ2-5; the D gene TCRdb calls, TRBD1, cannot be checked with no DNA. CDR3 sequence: CASSLENRPRETQYF.